Below, 28 T cell receptor beta chains from the same sample are listed, as sequenced in a study of blood T cell repertoires in COVID-19. The table came from immunoSEQ multiplex PCR; TCRdb's copy has only in-frame clones and leaves some out. This sample has approximately 300,000 clones, with roughly 80% found just once. Source material: peripheral blood. These receptors all come from a woman aged 50 to 60 with active or convalescent COVID-19.

This clone was seen only once. This chain uses TRBV5-6 with TRBJ1-6; D is perhaps TRBD1 (5 bases). The CDR3 has 14 amino acids. Germline V gene data show CDR1 as SGHDT and CDR2 as YYEEEE. Trimming removed 0 bases from V and 7 bases from J, with 8 bases in between. Here the CDR3 reads CASSLERGNSPLHF. In DNA form, the CDR3 reads TGTGCCAGCAGCTTGGAAAGGGGCAATTCACCCCTCCACTTT.

This chain uses TRBV11-2 with TRBJ2-1; 10 bases fit TRBD2. The CDR3 contains 15 residues. CDR1 SGHAT and CDR2 FQNNGV come from the germline V gene. After removal of 1 base from V and 8 bases from J, the junction contained 5 bases not matched to a gene. DNA for the CDR3: TGTGCCAGCAGCTTAGCCGGGACTAGCGTGTATGAGCAGTTCTTC. Amino acid sequence: CASSLAGTSVYEQFF.

The rearrangement uses TRBV20-1 and TRBJ2-1; 12 nucleotides agree with TRBD2. There are 17 residues in the CDR3. V lost 3 bases and J lost 4; bases outside the gene matches: 10. CDR1 is DFQATT, CDR2 SNEGSKA, per germline (reference sequence). The CDR3 region is CSASRLAGGPGYNEQFF. In nucleotides, the CDR3 is TGCAGTGCTAGTCGGCTAGCGGGAGGGCCGGGGTACAATGAGCAGTTCTTC.

The chain recombines TRBV9 with TRBJ1-2; 7 nucleotides align to TRBD1. CDR1 and CDR2 (germline): SGDLS, YYNGEE. CDR3 size: 11 residues. V was clipped by 3 bases and J by 8 bases; unmatched bases: 1. The CDR3 here is CASSDRGGYTF. The DNA for the CDR3 is TGTGCCAGCAGCGACAGGGGAGGCTACACCTTC. The full variable domain, completed using reference TRBV9 and TRBJ1-2, is DSGVTQTPKHLITATGQRVTLRCSPRSGDLSVYWYQQSLDQGLQFLIQYYNGEERAKGNILERFSAQQFPDLHSELNLSSLELGDSALYFCASSDRGGYTFGSGTRLTVV.

The chain joins TRBV5-5 to TRBJ1-2, with D uncertain. The CDR3 length is 13 residues. CDR1 SGHKS and CDR2 YYEKEE come from the germline V gene (reference sequence). Trimming left V 4 bases short and J 4 bases short, with 11 bases between. The CDR3 region is CASSRTEGYGYTF. In nucleotides, the CDR3 is TGTGCCAGCAGCCGTACAGAAGGCTATGGCTACACCTTC.

The V and J genes are TRBV7-9 and TRBJ1-6; D not resolved. The V gene lost 10 bases and the J gene lost 10 bases, with 20 bases spanning the gap. Germline assignment: CDR1 SEHNR and CDR2 FQNEAQ (reference sequence). The CDR3 is 14 residues long. The CDR3 loop reads CATKLGREGSPLHF. The CDR3 nucleotides read TGTGCCACCAAGCTTGGGAGGGAAGGCTCACCCCTCCACTTT.

The chain recombines TRBV5-1 with TRBJ2-7, with 9 bases that match TRBD2. Germline CDR1 and CDR2: SGHRS and YFSETQ. The CDR3 runs to 15 residues. V dropped 1 base and J dropped 1; count of bases not matched to a gene: 3. CDR3 region: CASSLTSGFSYEQYF. As DNA, the CDR3 is TGCGCCAGCAGCTTGACTAGCGGGTTTTCCTACGAGCAGTACTTC.

The chain has TRBV3-1 (or the pseudogene TRBV3-2) and TRBJ2-4; D gene ambiguous. Germline assignment: CDR1 LGHDT and CDR2 YNNKEL (reference sequence). V lost 4 bases to trimming and J lost 0 bases, with 10 bases between them. This CDR3 contains 15 residues. CDR3 in amino acids: CASSRSSIAKNIQYF. In DNA form, the CDR3 reads TGTGCCAGCAGCCGGAGCTCAATAGCCAAAAACATTCAGTACTTC.

In its sample, this clone was seen once. The CDR3, as DNA: TGTGCCAGCAGCCAAGTCGGCAGGGGAGTCCAGTACTTC. It translates to CASSQVGRGVQYF. The rearrangement joins TRBV14 to TRBJ2-5; D possibly corresponds to TRBD1 (6 bases). Germline V gene data show CDR1 as SGHDN and CDR2 as FVKESK. CDR3 length: 13 amino acids. V lost 1 base and J lost 10, with 13 bases in between.

To note about this clone: Other DNA sequences in the same sample also yield this CDR3. The chain is built from TRBV28 and TRBJ2-2; D possibly corresponds to TRBD2 (6 bases). The germline CDR1 and CDR2 sequences are MDHEN and SYDVKM. Deletions cut 3 bases from V and 4 bases from J, with 9 bases between. The CDR3 is 14 amino acids. The CDR3 region is CASSFSGVTGELFF. Here the CDR3 DNA reads TGTGCCAGCAGTTTTAGCGGAGTCACCGGGGAGCTGTTTTTT.

The gene calls are TRBV29-1 and TRBJ1-2; D perhaps matches TRBD1 (6 bases). CDR3 length: 13 amino acids. Trimming shortened V by 0 bases and J by 6 bases, and 11 bases separated the two germline ends. CDR1 is SQVTM, CDR2 ANQGSEA, per germline. The DNA for the CDR3 is TGCAGCGTTGAAGATCGTACAGGGAATGGCTACACCTTC. Translating it yields CSVEDRTGNGYTF.

The CDR3 nucleotides are TGTGCCTGGAACCCCGGGGGGAATACGCAGTATTTT. Amino acids: CAWNPGGNTQYF. The V call is TRBV30, the J call TRBJ2-3; 7 bases align to TRBD2. The CDR3 runs to 12 residues. Germline CDR1 and CDR2: GTSNPN and SVGIG (reference sequence). V lost 4 bases to trimming and J lost 7 bases; unmatched junction nucleotides: 5.

DNA for the CDR3: TGCGCCAGCAGCTTGGCCGGGAGGGGGCATGAGACCCAGTACTTC. It specifies CASSLAGRGHETQYF. This chain links TRBV5-1 with TRBJ2-5; the D gene is possibly TRBD2 (8 bases). CDR1 is SGHRS and CDR2 is YFSETQ in the germline V gene. Trimming stripped 0 bases from V and 5 bases from J, with 14 bases between. The CDR3 totals 15 residues.

J is TRBJ2-1 and V is TRBV5-1; D is undetermined. This CDR3 is built from 14 residues. Germline V gene lookup returns CDR1 SGHRS and CDR2 YFSETQ. V gave up 4 bases and J gave up 7 bases, with 15 bases separating them. The CDR3 nucleotides are TGCGCCAGCAGCCTGACTCGAATCAAAAATGAGCAGTTCTTC. It codes for CASSLTRIKNEQFF. Full variable domain (rest looked up from reference TRBV5-1 and TRBJ2-1): KAGVTQTPRYLIKTRGQQVTLSCSPISGHRSVSWYQQTPGQGLQFLFEYFSETQRNKGNFPGRFSGRQFSNSRSEMNVSTLELGDSALYLCASSLTRIKNEQFFGPGTRLTVL.

This chain uses TRBV15 with TRBJ2-7; D gene uncertain. Per germline, CDR1 LNHNV and CDR2 YYDKDF (reference sequence). Deletions cut 0 bases from V and 0 bases from J, with 6 bases between. The CDR3 sequence is 14 residues long. The chain's CDR3 is CATSRDRVSYEQYF. CDR3 sequence (DNA): TGTGCCACCAGCAGAGATCGGGTCTCCTACGAGCAGTACTTC. The full variable domain, its missing parts supplied by reference TRBV15 and TRBJ2-7, is DAMVIQNPRYQVTQFGKPVTLSCSQTLNHNVMYWYQQKSSQAPKLLFHYYDKDFNNEADTPDNFQSRRPNTSFCFLDIRSPGLGDTAMYLCATSRDRVSYEQYFGPGTRLTVT.

The J gene is TRBJ2-6, the V gene TRBV3-1 (or the pseudogene TRBV3-2), with a possible D match to TRBD1 (6 bases). Per germline, CDR1 LGHDT and CDR2 YNNKEL (reference sequence). The V end was cut by 4 bases, the J end by 1 base, with 11 bases between. This CDR3 is built from 16 residues. The DNA of the CDR3 is TGTGCCAGCAGCCCCGTGAGGGGGTCTGGGGCCAACGTCCTGACTTTC. Translated, it gives CASSPVRGSGANVLTF.

The chain has TRBV18 and TRBJ1-2; D gene uncertain. The V end was cut by 3 bases, the J end by 3 bases, with 14 bases between. The CDR3 covers 15 residues. Per germline, CDR1 KGHSH and CDR2 LQKENI. CDR3 nucleotides: TGTGCCAGCTCACCTCGCTTTAACGGGGACTATGGCTACACCTTC. Translating it yields CASSPRFNGDYGYTF.

This chain joins TRBV29-1 and TRBJ2-3, with 8 bases aligning to TRBD2. Per the germline V gene, CDR1 is SQVTM and CDR2 is ANQGSEA. The CDR3 loop spans 15 amino acids. J gave up 0 bases and V 6 bases, and 8 bases lay outside the gene matches. This CDR3 is CSVKPPSGSTDTQYF. The CDR3 DNA is TGCAGCGTAAAGCCCCCTAGCGGGAGCACAGATACGCAGTATTTT.

The gene calls are TRBV28 and TRBJ1-4; TRBD1 might be the D (5 bases). V was cut by 5 bases and J by 10 bases, with 17 bases left in between. Per the germline V gene, CDR1 is MDHEN and CDR2 is SYDVKM. The CDR3 is 14 amino acids. DNA of the CDR3: TGTGCCAGCAGTGCGGACGGTTGGGGCGGAAAACTGTTTTTT. Protein: CASSADGWGGKLFF. Complete variable domain (other parts from reference TRBV28 and TRBJ1-4): DVKVTQSSRYLVKRTGEKVFLECVQDMDHENMFWYRQDPGLGLRLIYFSYDVKMKEKGDIPEGYSVSREKKERFSLILESASTNQTSMYLCASSADGWGGKLFFGSGTQLSVL.

This sequence joins TRBV3-1 (or the pseudogene TRBV3-2) and TRBJ2-7; D might be TRBD2 (6 bases). This CDR3 spans 14 amino acids. Trimming took off 0 bases at V and 7 bases at J, with 13 bases between the two ends. CDR1 LGHDT and CDR2 YNNKEL come from the germline V gene (reference sequence). This CDR3 is CASSQDAGSKEQYF. The CDR3, as DNA: TGTGCCAGCAGCCAAGATGCCGGGAGCAAGGAGCAGTACTTC.

This clone was detected a few times. CDR3 in amino acids: CASSVVTSGIVEQFF. The DNA of the CDR3 is TGTGCCAGCAGCGTAGTTACTAGCGGGATAGTTGAGCAGTTCTTC. The chain employs TRBV9 and TRBJ2-1; 10 bases are shared with TRBD2. The ends lost 0 bases at V and 9 bases at J; junction bases unmatched: 6. The CDR3 covers 15 residues. Germline V CDR1 and CDR2: SGDLS, YYNGEE.

This clone has just one count. The chain uses TRBV7-2 and TRBJ2-7, with 12 bases aligning to TRBD2. In germline, CDR1 is SGHTA, CDR2 FQGNSA. CDR3 length equals 15 residues. V trimming: 5 bases; J trimming: 5 bases; junction bases outside the gene matches: 7. The CDR3 bases are TGTGCCAGCAGCACCCGACTAGCGGGAGTGAACGAGCAGTACTTC. It is translated as CASSTRLAGVNEQYF.

The J gene is TRBJ2-5, the V gene TRBV6-5; 8 nucleotides line up with TRBD1. The germline CDR1 and CDR2 sequences are MNHEY and SVGAGI. The CDR3 extends over 14 amino acids. V gave up 4 bases and J gave up 4 bases; unmatched junction bases: 5. The CDR3 DNA reads as TGTGCCAGCAGTTCCGGACAGGGTCCAGAGACCCAGTACTTC. Protein: CASSSGQGPETQYF.

The V gene is TRBV5-6, the J gene TRBJ1-2; TRBD1 matches at 7 bases. Trimming cost V 0 bases and J 2 bases; bases outside gene matches: 1. This CDR3 contains 14 residues. Germline values: CDR1 SGHDT, CDR2 YYEEEE. The CDR3 DNA follows: TGTGCCAGCAGCTTGGGACAGGGCAACTATGGCTACACCTTC. Protein sequence: CASSLGQGNYGYTF.

This chain uses TRBV14 with TRBJ2-4; D may be TRBD2 (5 bases). The CDR3 has 17 amino acids. Germline V gene data show CDR1 as SGHDN and CDR2 as FVKESK. The V end was cut by 4 bases, the J end by 7 bases, with 23 bases between. The CDR3 nucleotides are TGTGCCAGCAGCCCCCAAACCCAACGCGGTACGGGGAACATTCAGTACTTC. It is translated as CASSPQTQRGTGNIQYF.

V usage is TRBV18 and J usage is TRBJ1-1, with a possible D match to TRBD1 (5 bases). The CDR3 is 13 amino acids. The V gene's germline CDR1 is KGHSH and CDR2 LQKENI. Trimming removed 3 bases from V and 3 bases from J, with 8 bases in between. The CDR3 DNA follows: TGTGCCAGCTCACCGGGAGGGGACACTGAAGCTTTCTTT. This translates into CASSPGGDTEAFF.

The V call is TRBV20-1, the J call TRBJ2-3; TRBD2 matches 8 bases. Per germline, CDR1 DFQATT and CDR2 SNEGSKA (reference sequence). J lost 1 base, V lost 3 bases, and 3 bases had no gene match. The CDR3 spans 14 residues. The CDR3: CSASRREGTDTQYF. For the CDR3, the DNA is TGCAGTGCTAGTCGGCGGGAGGGCACAGATACGCAGTATTTT.

This chain links TRBV9 with TRBJ1-2, with 7 positions matching TRBD1. V was pared by 2 bases and J by 4 bases, with 8 bases of the junction left unmatched. This CDR3 has 15 residues. Germline V CDR1 and CDR2: SGDLS, YYNGEE. The DNA for the CDR3 is TGTGCCAGCAGCGTTAATGGCAGGGGGATCTATGGCTACACCTTC. Translating it yields CASSVNGRGIYGYTF.